The 16 T cell receptor beta chains in this list originate from one sample, sequenced in a study of blood T cells in healthy people across ages. A second PCR of 7 to 11 cycles used a sample-barcoded 5' primer and a J-beta primer mix. Using its own MiXCR run on the 5' RACE reads, TCRdb lists one record per CDR3 protein. The table includes approximately 780,000 distinct CDR3 sequences, under 30% detected once. The sample also formed part of further work on T cells of mothers and their children.

The sequenced material came from blood. These TCRs come from a boy under 18 in good health.

This clonotype has at least ten counts. This chain joins TRBV7-2 and TRBJ2-2; D gene ambiguous. V lost 6 bases and J lost 2, with 13 bases in between. Germline-derived CDR1 and CDR2 are SGHTA and FQGNSA. This CDR3 comprises 15 residues. The CDR3 spells CASSRTPGNTGELFF. CDR3 coding DNA: TGTGCCAGCAGTCGTACGCCCGGCAACACCGGGGAGCTGTTTTTT.

The rearrangement uses TRBV19 and TRBJ2-7; TRBD1 matches at 8 bases. The J call is doubtful: the DNA matches TRBJ2-5 better. The CDR3 is 13 residues long. The V gene's germline CDR1 is LNHDA and CDR2 SQIVND (reference sequence). CDR3 in DNA: TGTGCCAGTAGGCCGACAGGGGAAGAGACCCAGTACTTC. This encodes CASRPTGEETQYF.

This clonotype appeared a few times. The V gene is TRBV7-2, the J gene TRBJ2-1; the D is unclear. CDR3 length: 15 amino acids. The V and J ends lost 2 bases and 0 bases respectively, with 8 bases between them. Germline CDR1 SGHTA, CDR2 FQGNSA. The CDR3 sequence: CASSLSLVSYNEQFF. The CDR3 coding sequence is TGTGCCAGCAGCTTAAGTCTAGTCTCCTACAATGAGCAGTTCTTC.

The chain employs TRBV20-1 and TRBJ1-3; D unclear. Looked up from germline, CDR1 is DFQATT and CDR2 is SNEGSKA (reference sequence). The CDR3 covers 14 residues. V dropped 4 bases and J dropped 4 bases, with 14 bases sitting between them. The CDR3 DNA reads TGCAGTGCTATAGGACGGTCCGAGGGAAACACCATATATTTT. Translating gives CSAIGRSEGNTIYF.

This clonotype was seen more than once but under ten times. The V call is TRBV6-6, the J call TRBJ2-7; D is ambiguous. V lost 6 bases and J 5 bases, leaving 11 bases between the germline ends. The germline V gene has CDR1 MNHNY and CDR2 SVGAGI (reference sequence). The CDR3 contains 12 residues. As DNA, the CDR3 is TGTGCCAGCAGCTCCGGGCCAAACGAGCAGTACTTC. Amino acids: CASSSGPNEQYF.

The V and J genes are TRBV7-9 and TRBJ2-3, with 7 bases that match TRBD1. Germline CDR1 and CDR2: SEHNR and FQNEAQ (reference sequence). The CDR3 consists of 15 residues. V dropped 4 bases and J dropped 3; count of bases not matched to a gene: 7. CDR3 in DNA: TGTGCCAGCAGCTCCCGGACAGGAGGTACAGATACGCAGTATTTT. Its translation: CASSSRTGGTDTQYF.

This clonotype turned up a few times. The V and J genes are TRBV3-1 and TRBJ2-7, with D perhaps matching TRBD2 (6 bases). The CDR3 is made up of 14 amino acids. Germline V gene lookup returns CDR1 LGHDT and CDR2 YNNKEL (reference sequence). V lost 0 bases and J lost 3, with 9 bases in between. In DNA, the CDR3 is TGTGCCAGCAGCCAAGAACGCGGGATCTACGAGCAGTACTTC. Encoded protein: CASSQERGIYEQYF.

The CDR3 here is CSALGLAGLQDTQYF. The CDR3 DNA follows: TGCAGTGCTTTGGGGCTAGCGGGGCTTCAAGATACGCAGTATTTT. The rearrangement links TRBV20-1 to TRBJ2-3; 9 bases match TRBD2. V lost 5 bases to trimming and J lost 5 bases; unmatched junction nucleotides: 11. The V gene's germline CDR1 is DFQATT and CDR2 SNEGSKA (reference sequence). CDR3 length: 15 amino acids.

This clonotype has only one observation. The chain combines TRBV2 with TRBJ2-5; no firm D call. The germline V gene has CDR1 SNHLY and CDR2 FYNNEI. The CDR3 is made up of 15 amino acids. Deletions cut 0 bases from V and 4 bases from J, with 12 bases between. DNA for the CDR3: TGTGCCAGCAGTGAAGCTGGAAGGGTAGTAGAGACCCAGTACTTC. This sequence encodes CASSEAGRVVETQYF.

This chain links TRBV7-9 with TRBJ2-5; D is undetermined. Germline V gives CDR1 SEHNR, CDR2 FQNEAQ (reference sequence). The CDR3 length is 18 residues. V was trimmed by 1 base and J by 0 bases, leaving 18 bases between them. The CDR3 protein is CASSLGVRGRPYQETQYF. The CDR3 DNA reads as TGTGCCAGCAGCTTAGGGGTACGAGGACGGCCGTACCAAGAGACCCAGTACTTC.

This clonotype was seen a few times. J is TRBJ2-5 and V is TRBV7-9, with D possibly TRBD1 on 6 matching bases. Per germline, CDR1 SEHNR and CDR2 FQNEAQ (reference sequence). The CDR3 contains 15 residues. V was cut by 5 bases and J by 7 bases, with 20 bases left in between. CDR3 sequence: CASSPLGELTGTQYF. CDR3 coding DNA: TGTGCCAGCAGCCCTCTCGGGGAATTGACAGGGACCCAGTACTTC. Based on the CDR3 plus reference TRBV7-9 and TRBJ2-5, the full variable domain is DTGVSQNPRHKITKRGQNVTFRCDPISEHNRLYWYRQTLGQGPEFLTYFQNEAQLEKSRLLSDRFSAERPKGSFSTLEIQRTEQGDSAMYLCASSPLGELTGTQYFGPGTRLLVL.

The J gene is TRBJ2-3, the V gene TRBV28; 7 bases fit TRBD1. With 1 base clipped from V and 0 bases from J, the junction kept 1 base outside the gene matches. This CDR3 contains 15 residues. Per germline, CDR1 MDHEN and CDR2 SYDVKM. The DNA of the CDR3 is TGTGCCAGCAGTTTATTGGGACAGAGCACAGATACGCAGTATTTT. This codes for CASSLLGQSTDTQYF.

The genes are TRBV4-1 and TRBJ2-1; 10 bases fit TRBD2. The V gene end was trimmed by 1 base and the J gene end by 2 bases; junction bases not matched to a gene: 8. The CDR3 sequence is 18 residues long. Germline assignment: CDR1 MGHRA and CDR2 YSYEKL. CDR3 nucleotides: TGCGCCAGCAGCCAAGGAGGGCTAGCGGGGGTTCCCTACAATGAGCAGTTCTTC. This codes for CASSQGGLAGVPYNEQFF.

The V and J genes are TRBV5-1 and TRBJ2-7; no definite D call. CDR1 is SGHRS and CDR2 is YFSETQ in the germline V gene. V lost 0 bases, J lost 3 bases, and 16 bases lay in between. The length of the CDR3 is 16 residues. The CDR3 DNA sequence: TGCGCCAGCAGCTTGGCCATCCCAGGTGAGGTCTACGAGCAGTACTTC. Its translation: CASSLAIPGEVYEQYF.

The chain links TRBV29-1 to TRBJ1-3; D uncertain. Looked up from germline, CDR1 is SQVTM and CDR2 is ANQGSEA. Trimming cost V 6 bases and J 3 bases, with 9 bases left between them. This CDR3 has 12 amino acids. The CDR3 coding sequence is TGCAGCGTCGAATCAAGTGGAAACACCATATATTTT. Translation: CSVESSGNTIYF.

V gene TRBV6-2 or TRBV6-3 combines with J gene TRBJ1-1; TRBD1 matches 7 bases. CDR3 size: 13 residues. Germline CDR1 and CDR2: MNHEY and SVGEGT. The CDR3: CLARGTVNTEAFF. In nucleotides, the CDR3 is TGTCTAGCCCGGGGGACAGTGAACACTGAAGCTTTCTTT.